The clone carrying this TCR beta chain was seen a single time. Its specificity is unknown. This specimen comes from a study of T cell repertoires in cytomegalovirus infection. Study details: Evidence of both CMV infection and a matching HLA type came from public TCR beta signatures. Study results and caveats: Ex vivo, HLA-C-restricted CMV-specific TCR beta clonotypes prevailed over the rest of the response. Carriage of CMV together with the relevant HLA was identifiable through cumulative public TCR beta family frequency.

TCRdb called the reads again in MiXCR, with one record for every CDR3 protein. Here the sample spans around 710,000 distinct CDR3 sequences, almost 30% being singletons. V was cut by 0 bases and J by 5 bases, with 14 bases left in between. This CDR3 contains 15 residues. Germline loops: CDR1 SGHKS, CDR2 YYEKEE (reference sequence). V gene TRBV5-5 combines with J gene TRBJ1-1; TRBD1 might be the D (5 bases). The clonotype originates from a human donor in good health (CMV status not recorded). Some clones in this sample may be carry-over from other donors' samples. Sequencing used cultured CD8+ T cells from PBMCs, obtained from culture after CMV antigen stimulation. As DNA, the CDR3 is TGTGCCAGCAGCTTGGATCAGGGAGGGAGAACTGAAGCTTTCTTT. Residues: CASSLDQGGRTEAFF.